Shown below are 15 T cell receptor beta chains from a single sample sequenced in a study of siplizumab effects on memory and regulatory T cells. Sequenced by immunoSEQ multiplex PCR; TCRdb stores in-frame clones only, minus some. The data show roughly 75,000 clones, just over 90% seen once. Sequenced: CD8+ T cells sorted from blood. Receptors originate from a human donor in good health.

The CDR3 region is CASSNGVNYEQYF. In nucleotides, the CDR3 is TGTGCCAGCAGCAACGGGGTTAACTACGAGCAGTACTTC. The chain uses TRBV5-4 and TRBJ2-7; TRBD2 is a possible D gene (5 bases). The CDR3 is made up of 13 amino acids. Germline CDR1 SGHNT, CDR2 YYREEE (reference sequence). The germline V and J ends were trimmed by 4 bases and 3 bases, with 11 bases remaining between them.

A single count supports this clone. CDR3 amino acids: CASTPGLGNTIYF. The DNA of the CDR3 is TGTGCCAGCACCCCGGGGTTAGGAAACACCATATATTTT. This chain links TRBV28 with TRBJ1-3; no clear D. V lost 7 bases, J lost 4 bases, and 11 bases lay in between. CDR3 length: 13 residues. Germline loops: CDR1 MDHEN, CDR2 SYDVKM.

V usage is TRBV9 and J usage is TRBJ2-1; 12 nucleotides line up with TRBD2. CDR3 size: 17 residues. The J segment lost 5 bases and the V segment lost 3 bases, leaving 9 bases of the junction unmatched. The germline V gene encodes CDR1 SGDLS and CDR2 YYNGEE. This CDR3 is CASSENPRTSGDNEQFF. The CDR3 region has the DNA TGTGCCAGCAGCGAAAACCCCCGGACTAGCGGGGACAATGAGCAGTTCTTC.

By sample share, this clone is medium-sized. This chain joins TRBV6-1 and TRBJ2-5; TRBD2 aligns across 12 bases. The CDR3 covers 15 residues. The J segment lost 5 bases and the V segment lost 4 bases, leaving 5 bases of the junction unmatched. Germline V lookup: CDR1 MNHNS, CDR2 SASEGT. CDR3 loop: CASSGSSGGAETQYF. CDR3 DNA: TGTGCCAGCAGTGGATCTAGCGGGGGGGCGGAGACCCAGTACTTC.

The chain recombines TRBV9 with TRBJ1-1; possibly TRBD1 for D (5 bases). Germline V gene sequence: CDR1 SGDLS, CDR2 YYNGEE. CDR3 size: 15 residues. V lost 0 bases and J 0 bases, leaving 9 bases between the germline ends. The CDR3 DNA reads as TGTGCCAGCAGCGTAGATGGGGCTCTGAACACTGAAGCTTTCTTT. Amino acid sequence: CASSVDGALNTEAFF.

V is TRBV6-1 and J is TRBJ1-5; possible D gene TRBD1, 5 bases. CDR3 length: 15 amino acids. Germline V lookup: CDR1 MNHNS, CDR2 SASEGT. V lost 2 bases and J 0 bases, leaving 8 bases between the germline ends. The CDR3 nucleotides are TGTGCCAGCAGTGAATTGGGGGTTAGCAATCAGCCCCAGCATTTT. This sequence encodes CASSELGVSNQPQHF.

This chain connects TRBV15 to TRBJ2-7, with 10 bases matching TRBD1. V lost 3 bases, J lost 5 bases, and 7 bases stayed unmatched. This CDR3 has 15 residues. The germline gives CDR1 LNHNV, CDR2 YYDKDF (reference sequence). CDR3 protein: CATSSPSGTGDEQYF. The CDR3 DNA reads as TGTGCCACCAGCAGTCCGTCTGGGACAGGGGACGAGCAGTACTTC.

The V and J genes are TRBV13 and TRBJ2-5; no definite D call. The CDR3 spans 13 residues. The V end lost 5 bases, the J end lost 7 bases, and 14 bases lay between the germline ends. Germline CDR1 is PRHDT and CDR2 is FYEKMQ (reference sequence). In nucleotides, the CDR3 is TGTGCCAGCAGCCCCGTGAGCCCAGGGACCCAGTACTTC. Translation gives CASSPVSPGTQYF.

This chain connects TRBV27 to TRBJ1-2; TRBD1 aligns across 8 bases. The germline V gene encodes CDR1 MNHEY and CDR2 SMNVEV (reference sequence). CDR3 size: 14 residues. Trimming took 3 bases from V and 3 from J; bases not matched to a gene: 3. The CDR3 loop reads CASSFGQGYYGYTF. The DNA for the CDR3 is TGTGCCAGCAGTTTCGGACAGGGCTACTATGGCTACACCTTC.

This chain connects TRBV7-8 to TRBJ1-2; weak D call: TRBD1 (6 bases). This CDR3 contains 15 residues. The germline V gene encodes CDR1 SGHVS and CDR2 FQNEAQ. Trimming took off 0 bases at V and 1 base at J, with 9 bases between the two ends. Here the CDR3 reads CASSLAGTLNYGYTF. As DNA, the CDR3 is TGTGCCAGCAGCTTAGCAGGGACACTTAACTATGGCTACACCTTC. Combining the CDR3 with reference TRBV7-8 and TRBJ1-2 gives the whole variable domain GAGVSQSPRYKVAKRGQDVALRCDPISGHVSLFWYQQALGQGPEFLTYFQNEAQLDKSGLPSDRFFAERPEGSVSTLKIQRTQQEDSAVYLCASSLAGTLNYGYTFGSGTRLTVV.

This clone has a single count. The chain has TRBV7-9 and TRBJ2-2; no reliable D call. The length of the CDR3 is 13 residues. Germline CDR1 and CDR2: SEHNR and FQNEAQ (reference sequence). Trimming pared 1 base from V and 6 bases from J, leaving 6 bases between. DNA of the CDR3: TGTGCCAGCAGCTTAGGGGCATCCGGGGAGCTGTTTTTT. Its protein product is CASSLGASGELFF.

The chain couples TRBV27 to TRBJ2-2; 7 positions match TRBD1. The CDR3 runs 16 residues. Trimming cost V 4 bases and J 3 bases; bases outside gene matches: 8. The germline V gene has CDR1 MNHEY and CDR2 SMNVEV (reference sequence). In DNA form, the CDR3 reads TGTGCCAGCAGTTCCCCGACAGGGCGGGACACCGGGGAGCTGTTTTTT. Translation: CASSSPTGRDTGELFF.

The chain recombines TRBV11-2 with TRBJ2-3, with 7 bases aligning to TRBD2. This CDR3 has 16 amino acids. Germline CDR1 is SGHAT and CDR2 is FQNNGV. V was clipped by 6 bases and J by 2 bases; unmatched bases: 11. As DNA, the CDR3 is TGTGCCAGCAGTTTGGGGGGGTCGCCGTCCACAGATACGCAGTATTTT. It encodes CASSLGGSPSTDTQYF.

J is TRBJ2-2 and V is TRBV9; 9 bases are a match to TRBD1. The length of the CDR3 is 16 residues. V lost 0 bases to trimming and J lost 5 bases; unmatched junction nucleotides: 5. CDR1 and CDR2 from the germline V gene are SGDLS and YYNGEE. The CDR3 coding sequence is TGTGCCAGCAGCGTAGAAGGGACAGGGTTGACCGGGGAGCTGTTTTTT. Translation gives CASSVEGTGLTGELFF.

The V and J genes are TRBV19 and TRBJ1-1; TRBD1 aligns across 10 bases. J was trimmed by 1 base and V by 5 bases; bases with no gene match: 4. The CDR3 totals 15 residues. Germline V gene lookup returns CDR1 LNHDA and CDR2 SQIVND (reference sequence). The CDR3 here is CASSFWDRGNTEAFF. The CDR3 region has the DNA TGTGCCAGTAGTTTCTGGGACAGGGGGAACACTGAAGCTTTCTTT.